This TCR beta chain was captured by sequencing in a study of T-cell reconstitution after alpha-beta-depleted transplantation in children listed by TCRdb under 2016. For the wider study: Using TCR repertoire profiling, the study followed T-cell immune reconstitution in a quantitative way in children after TCRalphabeta/CD19-depleted allogeneic hematopoietic cell transplantation. Points the paper makes about the study in general: Apparently early alphabetaT-cell count recovery about two months after transplant reportedly relied on only several hundred rapidly expanded clones derived from non-depleted graft cells. Over subsequent months, a decline in hyperexpanded clone frequencies was noted, and after one year, T-cell counts and TCRbeta diversity were mostly ascribed to newly produced T cells. The high TCRbeta diversity at day 60 in some patients was ascribed to recipient T cells and intrathymic progenitors that had survived conditioning.

CDR1 SGHRS and CDR2 YFSETQ were looked up in the germline V gene. The CDR3 measures 13 amino acids from cysteine to phenylalanine. The entry retains the CDR3 DNA only, 39 bases that are in frame from base 1. V lost 1 base and J lost 8 bases, and the count of bases not matched to a germline gene is 5. The treatment or condition label corresponds to: allogeneic hematopoietic cell transplantation with graft depleted of TCRalphabeta T cells and CD19 B cells. The transplant recipients were children given TCRalphabeta/CD19-depleted allogeneic hematopoietic cell grafts. This clonotype appeared many times. Its antigen remains unidentified. Base qualities are not at hand, and no much larger clone is one base apart. The method was PCR. For sequencing, an Illumina HiSeq 2500 was employed. Molecular barcoding was employed in the preparation of TCR libraries, with unique molecular identifiers being used to normalize TCRbeta repertoire quantification. TCRdb redid the processing of the public reads, applying fastp at Q25 and MiXCR, and retained in-frame beta chains. Duplicate CDR3 protein sequences are folded into a single record with the most common DNA and genes. The sample table records 550,000 to 800,000 distinct CDR3 sequences; over 10% of these occur just once. About 0.79% of the sample is in the top ten clones.

Here the sequenced sample was PBMCs, taken before TCRalphabeta/CD19-depleted stem cell transplant. The chain was built from TRBV5-1 and TRBJ1-2; 7 bases in between match TRBD1. The receptor's source is a girl aged 2-15 years with congenital amegakaryocytic thrombocytopenia, due to receive a stem cell transplant. The DNA sequence is as follows: TGCGCCAGCAGCTTGTCAGGGGGTGACGGCTACACCTTC. It translates to CASSLSGGDGYTF.